This note documents a single T cell receptor beta chain sequence. The data stem from a study of shared clonotypes between healthy human individuals. CD4+ cells yielded CD45RA+ naive and CD45RA-negative memory subsets. The length of the CDR3 is 13 residues. The V segment lost 2 bases and the J segment 6 bases; nucleotides outside the gene matches: 1. Germline loops: CDR1 SNHLY, CDR2 FYNNEI. About 30,000 T cell genomes, or about 200 ng DNA, went into the sorted-subset replicate PCRs. TCRdb keeps only in-frame clones here, not all; method: immunoSEQ multiplex PCR. This sample has about a million clones; 65% to 80% occur once, and the top ten carry roughly 1.4%.

The origin of this receptor is a man between 18 and 29 years old in good health. Sequencing was done on a sample of memory CD4+ T cells sorted from blood. Stated subset: CD45RA-negative fraction. The chain has TRBV2 and TRBJ2-1, with 7 bases that match TRBD1. As DNA, the CDR3 is TGTGCCAGCAGTGAATCAGGGGGCAATGAGCAGTTCTTC. Translating it yields CASSESGGNEQFF.